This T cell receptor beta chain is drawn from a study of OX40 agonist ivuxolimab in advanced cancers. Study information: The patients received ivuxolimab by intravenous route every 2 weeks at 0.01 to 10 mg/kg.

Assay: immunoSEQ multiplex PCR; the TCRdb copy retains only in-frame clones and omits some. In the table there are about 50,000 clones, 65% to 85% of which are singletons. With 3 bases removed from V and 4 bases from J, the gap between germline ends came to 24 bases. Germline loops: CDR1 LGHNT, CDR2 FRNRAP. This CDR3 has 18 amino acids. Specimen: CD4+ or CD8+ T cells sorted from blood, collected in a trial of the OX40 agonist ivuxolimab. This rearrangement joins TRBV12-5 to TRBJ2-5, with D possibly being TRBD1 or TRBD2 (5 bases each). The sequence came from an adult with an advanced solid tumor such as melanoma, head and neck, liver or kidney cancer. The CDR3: CASGFQFGTPKSGETQYF. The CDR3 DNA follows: TGTGCTAGTGGTTTCCAGTTCGGGACGCCAAAAAGCGGAGAGACCCAGTACTTC.